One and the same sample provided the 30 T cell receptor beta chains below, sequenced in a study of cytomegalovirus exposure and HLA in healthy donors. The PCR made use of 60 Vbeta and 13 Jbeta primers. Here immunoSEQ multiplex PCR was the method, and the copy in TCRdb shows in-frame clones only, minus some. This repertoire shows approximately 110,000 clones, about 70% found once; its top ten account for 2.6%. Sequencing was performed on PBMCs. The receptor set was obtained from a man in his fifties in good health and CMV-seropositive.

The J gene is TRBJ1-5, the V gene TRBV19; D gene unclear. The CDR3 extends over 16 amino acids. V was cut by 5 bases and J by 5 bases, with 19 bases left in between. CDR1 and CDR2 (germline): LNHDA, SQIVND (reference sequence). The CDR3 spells CASSRRRHKGDQPQHF. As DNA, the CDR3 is TGTGCCAGTAGTCGCCGGCGGCATAAAGGAGATCAGCCCCAGCATTTT.

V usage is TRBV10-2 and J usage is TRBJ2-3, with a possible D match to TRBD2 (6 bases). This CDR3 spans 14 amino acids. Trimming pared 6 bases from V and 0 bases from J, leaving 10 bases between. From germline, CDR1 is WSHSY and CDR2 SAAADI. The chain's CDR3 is CASRTSASTDTQYF. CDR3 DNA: TGCGCCAGCAGGACTAGTGCTAGCACAGATACGCAGTATTTT.

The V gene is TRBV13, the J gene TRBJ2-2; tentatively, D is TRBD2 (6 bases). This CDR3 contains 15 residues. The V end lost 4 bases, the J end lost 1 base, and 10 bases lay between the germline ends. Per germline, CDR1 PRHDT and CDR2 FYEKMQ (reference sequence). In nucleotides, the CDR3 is TGTGCCAGCAGCTCGGGACTGCTGAACACCGGGGAGCTGTTTTTT. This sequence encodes CASSSGLLNTGELFF. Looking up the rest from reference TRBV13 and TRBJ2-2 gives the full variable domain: AAGVIQSPRHLIKEKRETATLKCYPIPRHDTVYWYQQGPGQDPQFLISFYEKMQSDKGSIPDRFSAQQFSDYHSELNMSSLELGDSALYFCASSSGLLNTGELFFGEGSRLTVL.

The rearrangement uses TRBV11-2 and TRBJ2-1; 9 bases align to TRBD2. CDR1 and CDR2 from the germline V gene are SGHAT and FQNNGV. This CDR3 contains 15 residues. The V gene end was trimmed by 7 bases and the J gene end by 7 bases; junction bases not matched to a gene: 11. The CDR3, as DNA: TGTGCCAGCACCCCCGTGCGGGGGGGTAGGAATGAGCAGTTCTTC. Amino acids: CASTPVRGGRNEQFF.

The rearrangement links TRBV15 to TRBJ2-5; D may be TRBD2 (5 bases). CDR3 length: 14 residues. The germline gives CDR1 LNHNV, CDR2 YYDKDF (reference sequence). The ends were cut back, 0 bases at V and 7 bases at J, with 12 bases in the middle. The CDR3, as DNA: TGTGCCACCAGCAGAGATGCTAGCCTGAGGACCCAGTACTTC. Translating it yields CATSRDASLRTQYF.

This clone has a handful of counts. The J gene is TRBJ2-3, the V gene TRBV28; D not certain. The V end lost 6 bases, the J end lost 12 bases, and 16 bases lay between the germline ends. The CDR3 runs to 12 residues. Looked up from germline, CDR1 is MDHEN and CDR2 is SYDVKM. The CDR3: CASSQSEILQYF. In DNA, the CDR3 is TGTGCCAGCAGCCAGTCGGAGATTCTTCAGTATTTT.

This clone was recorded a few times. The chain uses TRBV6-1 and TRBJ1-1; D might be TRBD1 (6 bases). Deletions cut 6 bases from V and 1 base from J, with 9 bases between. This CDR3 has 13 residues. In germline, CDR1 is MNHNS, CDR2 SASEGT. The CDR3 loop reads CASSQQGNTEAFF. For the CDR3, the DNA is TGTGCCAGCAGCCAACAGGGGAACACTGAAGCTTTCTTT.

CDR3 sequence: CASRKDPSGSFYNEQFF. The CDR3 bases are TGCGCCAGCAGGAAGGACCCCAGCGGGAGTTTCTACAATGAGCAGTTCTTC. This chain connects TRBV5-1 to TRBJ2-1, with TRBD2 matching over 8 bases. Germline V gives CDR1 SGHRS, CDR2 YFSETQ. The CDR3 spans 17 residues. The junction had 13 bases not matched to a gene; V was cut back by 5 bases and J by 3 bases.

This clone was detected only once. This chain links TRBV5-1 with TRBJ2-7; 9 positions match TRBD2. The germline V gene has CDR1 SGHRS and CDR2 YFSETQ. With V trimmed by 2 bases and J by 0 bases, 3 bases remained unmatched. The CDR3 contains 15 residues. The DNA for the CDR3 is TGCGCCAGCAGCTTAGCGGGGGGCCGCTCCTACGAGCAGTACTTC. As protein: CASSLAGGRSYEQYF.

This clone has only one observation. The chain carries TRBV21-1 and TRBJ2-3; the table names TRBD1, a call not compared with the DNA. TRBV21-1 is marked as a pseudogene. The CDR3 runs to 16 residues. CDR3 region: CASSKEDRMGTDTQYF. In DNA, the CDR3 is TGTGCCAGCAGCAAAGAGGACAGGATGGGCACAGATACGCAGTATTTT.

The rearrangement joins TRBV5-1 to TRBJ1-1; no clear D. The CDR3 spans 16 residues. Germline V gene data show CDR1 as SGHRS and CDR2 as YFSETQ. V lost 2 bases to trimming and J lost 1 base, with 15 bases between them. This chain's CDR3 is CASSLSRNSGNTEAFF. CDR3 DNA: TGCGCCAGCAGCTTATCTCGGAACAGTGGGAACACTGAAGCTTTCTTT.

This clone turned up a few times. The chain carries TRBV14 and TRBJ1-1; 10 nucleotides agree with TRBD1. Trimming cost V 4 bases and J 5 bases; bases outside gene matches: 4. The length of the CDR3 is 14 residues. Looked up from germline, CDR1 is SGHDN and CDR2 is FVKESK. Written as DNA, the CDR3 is TGTGCCAGCAGCCGGGACAGGGGATGGACTGAAGCTTTCTTT. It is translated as CASSRDRGWTEAFF.

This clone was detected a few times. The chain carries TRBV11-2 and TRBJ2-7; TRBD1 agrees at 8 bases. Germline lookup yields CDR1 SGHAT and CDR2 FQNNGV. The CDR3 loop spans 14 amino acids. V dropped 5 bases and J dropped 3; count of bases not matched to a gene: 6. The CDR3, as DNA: TGTGCCAGCAGCCCGGGACAGGAAAACTACGAGCAGTACTTC. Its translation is CASSPGQENYEQYF.

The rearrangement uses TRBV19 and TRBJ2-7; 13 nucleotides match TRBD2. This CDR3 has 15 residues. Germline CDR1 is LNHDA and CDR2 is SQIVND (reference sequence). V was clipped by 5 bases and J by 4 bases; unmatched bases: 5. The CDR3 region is CASSHRLAGGYEQYF. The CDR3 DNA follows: TGTGCCAGTAGTCACCGACTAGCGGGAGGATACGAGCAGTACTTC.

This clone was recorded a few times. CDR3 sequence: CASSQQGAMTEAFF. The CDR3 coding sequence is TGTGCCAGCAGCCAGCAGGGGGCTATGACTGAAGCTTTCTTT. The rearrangement links TRBV4-2 to TRBJ1-1; 8 nucleotides align to TRBD1. The V and J ends lost 3 bases and 5 bases, in that order; junction bases with no gene match: 5. The CDR3 totals 14 residues. Germline V gives CDR1 LGHNA, CDR2 YNFKEQ.

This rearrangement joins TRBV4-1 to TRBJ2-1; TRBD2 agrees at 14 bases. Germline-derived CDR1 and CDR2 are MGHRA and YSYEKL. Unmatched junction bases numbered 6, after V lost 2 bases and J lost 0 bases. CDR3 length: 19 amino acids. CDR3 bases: TGCGCCAGCAGCCAAAGGGTCGGGACTAGCGGGAGCTCCTACAATGAGCAGTTCTTC. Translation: CASSQRVGTSGSSYNEQFF.

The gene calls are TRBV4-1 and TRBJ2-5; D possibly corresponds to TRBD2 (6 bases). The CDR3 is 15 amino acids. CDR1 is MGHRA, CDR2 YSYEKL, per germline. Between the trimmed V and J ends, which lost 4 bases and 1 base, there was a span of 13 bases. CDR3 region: CASSRTGTSQETQYF. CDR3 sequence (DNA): TGCGCCAGCAGCCGCACCGGGACTTCCCAAGAGACCCAGTACTTC.

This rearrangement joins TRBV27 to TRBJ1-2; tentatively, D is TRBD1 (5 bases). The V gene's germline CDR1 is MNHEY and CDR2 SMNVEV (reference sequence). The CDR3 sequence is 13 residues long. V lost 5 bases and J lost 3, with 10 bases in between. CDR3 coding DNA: TGTGCCAGCAGTATCGACAGAGACTATGGCTACACCTTC. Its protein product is CASSIDRDYGYTF.

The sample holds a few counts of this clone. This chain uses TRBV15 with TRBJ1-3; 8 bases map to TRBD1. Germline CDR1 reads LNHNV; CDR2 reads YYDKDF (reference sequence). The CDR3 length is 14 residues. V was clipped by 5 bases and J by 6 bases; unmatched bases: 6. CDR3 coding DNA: TGTGCCACCAGCGAGGGACAGGAGCTAAACACCATATATTTT. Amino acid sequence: CATSEGQELNTIYF.

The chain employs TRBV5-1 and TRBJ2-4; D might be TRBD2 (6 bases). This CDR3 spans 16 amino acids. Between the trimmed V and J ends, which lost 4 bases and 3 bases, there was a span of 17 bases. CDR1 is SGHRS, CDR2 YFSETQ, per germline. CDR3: CASSRSGGLGKNIQYF. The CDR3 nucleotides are TGCGCCAGCAGCCGAAGTGGGGGGTTGGGCAAAAACATTCAGTACTTC.

CDR3 DNA sequence: TGTGCCAGCAGCTCGCGACAAGTCCCCGGGGAGCTGTTTTTT. This sequence encodes CASSSRQVPGELFF. The chain uses TRBV5-4 and TRBJ2-2, with D unclear. The CDR3 extends over 14 amino acids. Germline V gene sequence: CDR1 SGHNT, CDR2 YYREEE (reference sequence). Deletions cut 3 bases from V and 6 bases from J, with 12 bases between.

The DNA for the CDR3 is TGTGCCAGCAGCTTGCAACAGGGGGAAACCCAGTACTTC. This gives the protein CASSLQQGETQYF. This chain uses TRBV5-4 with TRBJ2-5; 8 nucleotides match TRBD1. The V segment lost 1 base and the J segment 8 bases; nucleotides outside the gene matches: 4. This CDR3 region has 13 residues. Per germline, CDR1 SGHNT and CDR2 YYREEE (reference sequence).

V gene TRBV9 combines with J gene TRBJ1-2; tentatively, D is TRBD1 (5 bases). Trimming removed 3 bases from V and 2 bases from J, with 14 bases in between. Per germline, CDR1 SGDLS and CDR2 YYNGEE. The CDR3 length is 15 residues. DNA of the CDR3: TGTGCCAGCAGCGGGACAACAGACGGGAACTATGGCTACACCTTC. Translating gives CASSGTTDGNYGYTF.

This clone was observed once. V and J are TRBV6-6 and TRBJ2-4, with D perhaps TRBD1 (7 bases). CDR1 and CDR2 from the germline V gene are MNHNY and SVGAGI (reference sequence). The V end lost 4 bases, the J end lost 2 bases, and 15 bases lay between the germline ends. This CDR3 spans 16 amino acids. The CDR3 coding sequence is TGTGCCAGCAGTTCAGATTCAGGGGGGACCAAAAACATTCAGTACTTC. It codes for CASSSDSGGTKNIQYF.

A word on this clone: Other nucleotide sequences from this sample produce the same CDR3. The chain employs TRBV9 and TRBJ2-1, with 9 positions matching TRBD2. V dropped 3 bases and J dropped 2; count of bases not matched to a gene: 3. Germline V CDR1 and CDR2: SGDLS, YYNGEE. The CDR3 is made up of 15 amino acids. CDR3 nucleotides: TGTGCCAGCAGCGGACTAGCGGTGCCCTACAATGAGCAGTTCTTC. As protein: CASSGLAVPYNEQFF.

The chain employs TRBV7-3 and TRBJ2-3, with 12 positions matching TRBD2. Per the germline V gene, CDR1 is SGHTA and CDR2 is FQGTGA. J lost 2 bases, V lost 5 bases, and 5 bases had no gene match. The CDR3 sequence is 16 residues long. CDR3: CASSTGLAGYTDTQYF. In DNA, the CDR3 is TGTGCCAGCAGCACGGGACTAGCGGGTTACACAGATACGCAGTATTTT.

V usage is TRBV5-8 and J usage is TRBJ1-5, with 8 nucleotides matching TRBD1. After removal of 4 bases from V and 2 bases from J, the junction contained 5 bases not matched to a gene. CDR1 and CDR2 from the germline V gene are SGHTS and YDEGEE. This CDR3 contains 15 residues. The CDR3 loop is CASSPGTGRNQPQHF. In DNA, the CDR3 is TGTGCCAGCAGCCCAGGGACAGGACGCAATCAGCCCCAGCATTTT. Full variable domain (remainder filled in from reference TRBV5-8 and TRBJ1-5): EAGVTQSPTHLIKTRGQQATLRCSPISGHTSVYWYQQALGLGLQFLLWYDEGEERNRGNFPPRFSGRQFPNYSSELNVNALELEDSALYLCASSPGTGRNQPQHFGDGTRLSIL.

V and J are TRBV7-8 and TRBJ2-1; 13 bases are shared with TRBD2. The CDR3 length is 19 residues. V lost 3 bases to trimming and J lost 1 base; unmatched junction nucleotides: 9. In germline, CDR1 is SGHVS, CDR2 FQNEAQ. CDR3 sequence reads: CASSLGLAGTYNSYNEQFF. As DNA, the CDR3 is TGTGCCAGCAGCTTGGGACTAGCGGGAACCTACAATTCCTACAATGAGCAGTTCTTC.

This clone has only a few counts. CDR3 sequence reads: CASSPDWPTMEQFF. DNA of the CDR3: TGTGCCAGCAGCCCCGACTGGCCAACAATGGAGCAGTTCTTC. V gene TRBV7-8 combines with J gene TRBJ2-1; D gene unclear. V lost 5 bases, J lost 10 bases, and 18 bases lay in between. The CDR3 sequence is 14 residues long. Germline values: CDR1 SGHVS, CDR2 FQNEAQ. Full variable domain (remainder filled in from reference TRBV7-8 and TRBJ2-1): GAGVSQSPRYKVAKRGQDVALRCDPISGHVSLFWYQQALGQGPEFLTYFQNEAQLDKSGLPSDRFFAERPEGSVSTLKIQRTQQEDSAVYLCASSPDWPTMEQFFGPGTRLTVL.

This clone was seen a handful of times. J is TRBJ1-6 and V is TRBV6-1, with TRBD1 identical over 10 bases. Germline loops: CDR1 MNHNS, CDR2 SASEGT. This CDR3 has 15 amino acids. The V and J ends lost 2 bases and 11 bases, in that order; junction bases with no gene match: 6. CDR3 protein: CASSEKGTGAAPLHF. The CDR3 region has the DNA TGTGCCAGCAGTGAAAAGGGGACAGGGGCGGCACCCCTCCACTTT.